The 10 T cell receptor beta chains given below trace back to one sample, sequenced in a study of blood T cells in healthy people across ages. PCR was performed a second time for roughly 7 to 11 cycles using a sample-barcoded 5' primer and a J-beta primer mix. MiXCR, run by TCRdb on the 5' RACE reads, gives a single entry per CDR3 protein. The sample holds under 2 million distinct CDR3 sequences, 34% seen once. Sequenced input: blood. All receptors derive from a woman aged 30 to 39 in good health.

The gene calls are TRBV20-1 and TRBJ2-3; D is possibly TRBD1 or TRBD2 (6 bases each). Looked up from germline, CDR1 is DFQATT and CDR2 is SNEGSKA (reference sequence). V lost 0 bases to trimming and J lost 8 bases, with 33 bases between them. The CDR3 runs to 20 residues. The CDR3 spells CSARDSTGEWRSRVGGTQYF. CDR3 coding DNA: TGCAGTGCTAGAGATAGCACGGGAGAGTGGCGGTCTAGGGTAGGGGGTACGCAGTATTTT.

This clonotype has a handful of counts. This chain uses TRBV3-1 with TRBJ2-6; 9 positions match TRBD1. Germline V CDR1 and CDR2: LGHDT, YNNKEL (reference sequence). The CDR3 extends over 17 amino acids. With V trimmed by 7 bases and J by 1 base, 8 bases remained unmatched. In DNA form, the CDR3 reads TGTGCCAGCAATACCGGGACAGGGTCTTCTGGGGCCAACGTCCTGACTTTC. This sequence encodes CASNTGTGSSGANVLTF.

This sequence joins TRBV28 and TRBJ2-3, with D hard to call. This CDR3 spans 15 amino acids. Looked up from germline, CDR1 is MDHEN and CDR2 is SYDVKM. V was pared by 6 bases and J by 6 bases, with 19 bases between. The CDR3 reads CASSPISQHSDTQYF. The CDR3 nucleotides read TGTGCCAGCAGCCCGATAAGTCAGCATTCGGATACGCAGTATTTT.

This clonotype was seen only a few times. The genes are TRBV27 and TRBJ1-6; 7 bases line up with TRBD1. Germline values: CDR1 MNHEY, CDR2 SMNVEV (reference sequence). This CDR3 has 12 amino acids. V was pared by 5 bases and J by 16 bases, with 8 bases of the junction left unmatched. Written as DNA, the CDR3 is TGTGCCAGCAGTACCCCGACAGGGAGTCTCCACTTT. Amino acids: CASSTPTGSLHF.

This clonotype was counted many times. The CDR3 nucleotides are TGCAGCGTTCCGCCGGGCGGCGGTCGTACCGGGAGGGTTGAGGATACGCAGTATTTT. Translated: CSVPPGGGRTGRVEDTQYF. The chain joins TRBV29-1 to TRBJ2-3, with 8 nucleotides matching TRBD2. With V trimmed by 5 bases and J by 6 bases, 25 bases remained unmatched. Germline CDR1 is SQVTM and CDR2 is ANQGSEA. This CDR3 has 19 residues.

This clonotype occurred a few times. The gene calls are TRBV4-2 and TRBJ2-1; 7 bases align to TRBD2. Germline V gene sequence: CDR1 LGHNA, CDR2 YNFKEQ. This CDR3 is 16 amino acids long. V lost 4 bases to trimming and J lost 5 bases; unmatched junction nucleotides: 11. The CDR3 region has the DNA TGTGCCAGCAGCCCGGTTGGTGGGGGAGGGGACAATGAGCAGTTCTTC. Translation: CASSPVGGGGDNEQFF.

This clonotype occurred a few times. V is TRBV7-2 and J is TRBJ2-1; tentative D call: TRBD2 (7 bases). The CDR3 consists of 15 residues. In germline, CDR1 is SGHTA, CDR2 FQGNSA. Trimming left V 9 bases short and J 2 bases short, with 17 bases between. This CDR3 is CASRFGRGPYNEQFF. In DNA form, the CDR3 reads TGTGCCAGTCGATTCGGGCGGGGGCCCTACAATGAGCAGTTCTTC.

With regard to this clonotype: A read error may produce the germline difference seen at one junction end. V usage is TRBV7-3 and J usage is TRBJ1-6; D may be TRBD1 (5 bases). The CDR3 extends over 15 amino acids. Germline CDR1 reads SGHTA; CDR2 reads FQGTGA. The CDR3 nucleotides are TGTGCCAGCAGCTCCAGGGTGGCGCCTAATTCACCCCCCCACTTT. Translation gives CASSSRVAPNSPPHF.

On this clonotype itself: A much larger clone differs from this one at a single base, so this may be a read error. The chain employs TRBV20-1 and TRBJ2-1; D not certain. The CDR3 covers 11 residues. The ends were cut back, 1 base at V and 10 bases at J, with 8 bases in the middle. CDR1 and CDR2 from the germline V gene are DFQATT and SNEGSKA (reference sequence). The CDR3: CSARVGEEQFF. Here the CDR3 DNA reads TGCAGTGCTAGAGTGGGTGAGGAGCAGTTCTTC.

This clonotype has just a few counts. This chain connects TRBV9 to TRBJ2-3; possible D gene TRBD2, 6 bases. With 0 bases removed from V and 4 bases from J, the gap between germline ends came to 15 bases. This CDR3 has 16 amino acids. Germline V gives CDR1 SGDLS, CDR2 YYNGEE. CDR3 DNA sequence: TGTGCCAGCAGCGTAGGGACTACTCGCCTCTCAGATACGCAGTATTTT. This encodes CASSVGTTRLSDTQYF.